This T cell receptor (beta chain) was identified during a study of T cell responses to AZD1222 COVID-19 vaccine. This CDR3 is 12 amino acids long. V was cut by 5 bases and J by 5 bases, with 10 bases left in between. CDR1 is SGHTA, CDR2 FQGNSA, per germline. This clone turned up a few times. Its cognate antigen is unknown. Study results and caveats: Regions left unmutated in variants are reportedly the target of nearly half of spike-specific TCRs.

Libraries were prepared by immunoSEQ multiplex PCR; TCRdb keeps only in-frame clonotypes and omits some of them. This sample has more than 95,000 clones; roughly 88% occur once, and the top ten carry approximately 22%. This material consisted of peripheral blood, taken on day 0 of AZD1222 vaccination. The V gene is TRBV7-2, the J gene TRBJ2-7; D perhaps matches TRBD2 (7 bases). The receptor comes from an adult in good health. This CDR3 reads CASSQGGDEQYF. CDR3 in DNA: TGTGCCAGCAGCCAAGGGGGGGACGAGCAGTACTTC.